The source of this T cell receptor (beta chain) is a study of blood T cell repertoires in COVID-19. The wider study: The study drew acute and convalescent COVID-19 samples from the United States, Italy and Spain. T cells, B-cell-depleted T cells, or PBMCs supplied cDNA or gDNA.

Original data processing: Reference gene primer amplification gave nucleated cell count estimates. Sequencing used immunoSEQ multiplex PCR; TCRdb keeps in-frame clones, though not all of them. The V and J calls and clone size were taken over from that table, and D and trimming were inferred from the DNA. The sample records fewer than 400,000 clones, 90% being singletons. There are 18 residues in the CDR3. Per the germline V gene, CDR1 is PRHDT and CDR2 is FYEKMQ (reference sequence). With V trimmed by 5 bases and J by 3 bases, 16 bases remained unmatched. The receptor comes from a woman aged 30 to 39 who had been exposed to COVID-19. The sequencing sample was made of PBMCs or T cells enriched from blood (not recorded which). The chain has TRBV13 and TRBJ1-2, with TRBD1 matching 9 bases. The CDR3: CASSARASWDREHYGYTF. The CDR3 bases are TGTGCCAGCAGCGCACGTGCCTCATGGGACAGGGAACACTATGGCTACACCTTC.